A selection of T cell receptor beta chains follows, all from one sample in a study of neurological immune-mediated disorders. Via MiXCR, TCRdb re-called the 5' RACE reads, giving one row per CDR3 protein. Among tens of thousands of distinct CDR3 sequences listed, around 3.3% were seen once. The sample was PBMCs. Every receptor here comes from a man between 40 and 49 years old with multiple sclerosis. The CDR3 runs from the conserved cysteine through the conserved F or W.

V	J	CDR3
TRBV29-1	TRBJ1-1	CSVGDLGFGGYTEAFF
TRBV20-1	TRBJ2-5	CSARDRGAAGANQETQYF
TRBV4-2	TRBJ2-3	CASSQDRVGLAGGTDTQYF
TRBV11-3	TRBJ1-6	CASTSNGGDSPLHF
TRBV20-1	TRBJ1-2	CSATSQDSYGYTF
TRBV20-1	TRBJ2-5	CSASESVETQYF
TRBV12-3/TRBV12-4	TRBJ1-2	CASSPGATGVGGYTF
TRBV11-2	TRBJ2-1	CASSLDRREQFF
TRBV20-1	TRBJ2-1	CSAIRGNEQFF
TRBV3-1	TRBJ2-1	CASSRDGHNEQFF
TRBV27	TRBJ1-5	CASRVQGSLHQPQNF
TRBV20-1	TRBJ2-3	CSARDRNTDTQYF
TRBV6-6	TRBJ1-1	CASSHFMGQGVRGTEAFF
TRBV7-9	TRBJ1-1	CASRKGLNTEAFF
TRBV7-2	TRBJ2-2	CASSFLRTASGELFF
TRBV12-3/TRBV12-4	TRBJ1-5	CASSPTGARSNQPQHF
TRBV9	TRBJ1-5	CASSVGWGLNQPQHF
TRBV12-3/TRBV12-4	TRBJ1-5	CASSLSSIGKGGWGQPQNF
TRBV28	TRBJ2-2	CASSSSGGGTGELFF
TRBV5-6	TRBJ1-1	CASSQTLVSPAFF
TRBV5-1	TRBJ2-3	CATQLGGGTDTQYF
TRBV15	TRBJ2-2	CATSRVGGTGELFF
TRBV11-1	TRBJ2-2	CASSSLVAGELFF
TRBV9	TRBJ1-6	CASSPPGSSPLNF
TRBV18	TRBJ2-7	CASSQTGIRLNEQYF
TRBV12-3/TRBV12-4	TRBJ1-5	CASTQGGGQPQNF
TRBV5-1	TRBJ2-5	CASSFAERETQYF
TRBV7-9	TRBJ1-1	CASSSGDRGGGTEAFF
TRBV5-1	TRBJ1-1	CASSLRVNTEAFF